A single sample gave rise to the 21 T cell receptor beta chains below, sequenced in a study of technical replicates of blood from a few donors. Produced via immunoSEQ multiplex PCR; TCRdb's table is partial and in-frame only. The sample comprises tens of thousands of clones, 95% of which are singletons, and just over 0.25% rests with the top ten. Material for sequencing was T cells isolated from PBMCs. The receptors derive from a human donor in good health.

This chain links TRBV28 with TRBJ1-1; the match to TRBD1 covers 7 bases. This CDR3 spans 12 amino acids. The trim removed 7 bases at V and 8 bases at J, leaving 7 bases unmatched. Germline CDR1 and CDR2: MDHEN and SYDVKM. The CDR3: CASTTEGGEAFF. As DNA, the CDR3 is TGTGCCAGCACTACTGAAGGGGGCGAAGCTTTCTTT.

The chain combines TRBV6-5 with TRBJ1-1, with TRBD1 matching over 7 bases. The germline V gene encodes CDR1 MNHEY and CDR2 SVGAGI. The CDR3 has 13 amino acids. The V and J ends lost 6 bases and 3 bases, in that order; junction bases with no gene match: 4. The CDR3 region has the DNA TGTGCCAGCAGCCTTGGGACAGACACTGAAGCTTTCTTT. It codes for CASSLGTDTEAFF.

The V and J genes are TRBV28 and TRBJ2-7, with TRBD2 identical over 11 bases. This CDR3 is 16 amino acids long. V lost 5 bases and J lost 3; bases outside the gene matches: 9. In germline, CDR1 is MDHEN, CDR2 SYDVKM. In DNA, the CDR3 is TGTGCCAGCAGTACCTCCGGGACTAGCGGTTTCTACGAGCAGTACTTC. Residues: CASSTSGTSGFYEQYF.

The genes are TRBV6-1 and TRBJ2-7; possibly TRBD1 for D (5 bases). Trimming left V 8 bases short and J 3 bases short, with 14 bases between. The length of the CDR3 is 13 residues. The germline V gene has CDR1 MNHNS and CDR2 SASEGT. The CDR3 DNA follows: TGTGCCAGCCTCCAGGGCTCTGGCTACGAGCAGTACTTC. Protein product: CASLQGSGYEQYF.

CDR3 loop: CASILRAGSTDTQYF. CDR3 nucleotides: TGTGCCAGCATTCTAAGGGCGGGGAGCACAGATACGCAGTATTTT. V gene TRBV7-2 combines with J gene TRBJ2-3, with TRBD2 as a possible D gene (6 bases). This CDR3 is 15 amino acids long. Trimming took 7 bases from V and 0 from J, leaving 14 bases between them. Looked up from germline, CDR1 is SGHTA and CDR2 is FQGNSA.

CDR3 residues: CASSPIGLSLTGELFF. The DNA for the CDR3 is TGCGCCAGCAGTCCAATTGGACTATCCCTTACCGGGGAGCTGTTTTTT. V is TRBV10-2 and J is TRBJ2-2, with D maybe TRBD2 (6 bases). This CDR3 is built from 16 residues. The germline V gene has CDR1 WSHSY and CDR2 SAAADI. V was cut by 5 bases and J by 5 bases, with 18 bases left in between.

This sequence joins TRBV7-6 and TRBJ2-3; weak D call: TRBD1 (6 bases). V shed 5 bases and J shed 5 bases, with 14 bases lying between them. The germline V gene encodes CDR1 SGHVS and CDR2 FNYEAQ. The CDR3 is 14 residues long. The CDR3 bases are TGTGCCAGCAGCCTGAGGGGGTTAATAGATACGCAGTATTTT. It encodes CASSLRGLIDTQYF.

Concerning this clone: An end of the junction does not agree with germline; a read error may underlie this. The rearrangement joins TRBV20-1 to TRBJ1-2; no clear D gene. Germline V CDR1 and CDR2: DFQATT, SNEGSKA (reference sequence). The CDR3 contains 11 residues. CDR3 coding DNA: TGCAGTGCTAGACCCGGGGATGGGTACACCTTC. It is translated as CSARPGDGYTF.

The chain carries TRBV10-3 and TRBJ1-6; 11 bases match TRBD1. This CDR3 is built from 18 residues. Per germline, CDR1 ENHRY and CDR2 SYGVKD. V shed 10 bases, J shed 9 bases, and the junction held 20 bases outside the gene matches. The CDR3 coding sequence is TGTGCCACCACCACTAACTCGGGACAGGGGGTTCCGAGTTCACCCCTCCACTTT. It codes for CATTTNSGQGVPSSPLHF.

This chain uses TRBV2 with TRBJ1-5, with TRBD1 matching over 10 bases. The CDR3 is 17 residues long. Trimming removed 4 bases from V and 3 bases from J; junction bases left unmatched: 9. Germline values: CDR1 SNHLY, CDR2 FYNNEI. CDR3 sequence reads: CASSAGRDRGPNQPQHF. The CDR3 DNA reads TGTGCCAGCAGTGCGGGCCGGGACAGGGGCCCCAATCAGCCCCAGCATTTT.

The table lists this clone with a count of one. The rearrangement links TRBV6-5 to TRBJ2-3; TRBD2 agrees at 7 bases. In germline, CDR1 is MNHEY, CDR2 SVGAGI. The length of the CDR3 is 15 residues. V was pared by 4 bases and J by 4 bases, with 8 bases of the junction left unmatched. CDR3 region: CASSFLAEVADTQYF. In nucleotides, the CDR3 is TGTGCCAGCAGTTTCCTAGCGGAGGTAGCAGATACGCAGTATTTT.

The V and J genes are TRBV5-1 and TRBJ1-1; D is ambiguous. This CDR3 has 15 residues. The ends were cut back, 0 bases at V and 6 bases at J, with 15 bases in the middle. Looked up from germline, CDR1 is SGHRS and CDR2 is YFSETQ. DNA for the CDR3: TGCGCCAGCAGCTTGGGTAGTAGCGGTAATTCTGAAGCTTTCTTT. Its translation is CASSLGSSGNSEAFF.

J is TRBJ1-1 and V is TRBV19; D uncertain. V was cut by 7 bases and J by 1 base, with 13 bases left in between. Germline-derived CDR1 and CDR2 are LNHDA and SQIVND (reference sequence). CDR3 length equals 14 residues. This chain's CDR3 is CASTTGIKNTEAFF. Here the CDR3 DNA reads TGTGCCAGTACAACCGGGATAAAGAACACTGAAGCTTTCTTT.

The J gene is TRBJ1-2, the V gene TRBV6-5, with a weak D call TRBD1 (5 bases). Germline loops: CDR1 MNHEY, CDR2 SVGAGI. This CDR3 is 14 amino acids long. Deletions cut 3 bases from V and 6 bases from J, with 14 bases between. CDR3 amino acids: CASSYRGGRNGYTF. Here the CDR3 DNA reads TGTGCCAGCAGTTATCGGGGGGGGAGGAATGGCTACACCTTC.

Written as DNA, the CDR3 is TGTGCCAGCAGAACCCCCAGCGTGGACACCATATATTTT. This codes for CASRTPSVDTIYF. The chain employs TRBV6-1 and TRBJ1-3, with D uncertain. CDR1 is MNHNS and CDR2 is SASEGT in the germline V gene. V shed 6 bases and J shed 8 bases, with 14 bases lying between them. This CDR3 contains 13 residues.

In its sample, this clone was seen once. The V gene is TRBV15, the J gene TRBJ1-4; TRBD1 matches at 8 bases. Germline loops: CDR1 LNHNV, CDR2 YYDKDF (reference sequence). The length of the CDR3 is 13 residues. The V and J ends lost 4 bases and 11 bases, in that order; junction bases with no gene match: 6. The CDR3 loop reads CATSIQGADKLFF. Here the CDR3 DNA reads TGTGCCACCAGCATTCAGGGGGCGGATAAACTGTTTTTT.

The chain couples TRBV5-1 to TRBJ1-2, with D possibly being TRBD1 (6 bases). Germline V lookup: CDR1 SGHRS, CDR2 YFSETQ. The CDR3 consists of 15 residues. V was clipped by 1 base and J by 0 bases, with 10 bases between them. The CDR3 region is CASSLIGTTNYGYTF. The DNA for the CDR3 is TGCGCCAGCAGCTTGATTGGGACAACTAACTATGGCTACACCTTC.

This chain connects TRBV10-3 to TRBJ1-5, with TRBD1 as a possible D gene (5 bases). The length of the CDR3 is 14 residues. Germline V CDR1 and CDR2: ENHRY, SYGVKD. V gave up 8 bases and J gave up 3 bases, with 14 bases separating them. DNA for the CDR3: TGTGCCATCGGTACCGACAGCTCCAATCAGCCCCAGCATTTT. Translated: CAIGTDSSNQPQHF.

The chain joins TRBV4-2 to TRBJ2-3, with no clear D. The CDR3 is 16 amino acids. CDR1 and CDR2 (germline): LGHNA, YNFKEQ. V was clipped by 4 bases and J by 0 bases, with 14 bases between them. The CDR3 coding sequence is TGTGCCAGCAGCCCTGCCCCCGGAGAGAGCACAGATACGCAGTATTTT. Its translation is CASSPAPGESTDTQYF.

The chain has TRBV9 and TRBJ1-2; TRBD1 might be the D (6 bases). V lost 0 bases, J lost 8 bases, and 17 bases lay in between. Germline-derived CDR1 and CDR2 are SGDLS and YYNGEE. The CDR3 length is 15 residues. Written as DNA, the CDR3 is TGTGCCAGCAGCGTAGGGGGGCCCCCCGGTGGGGGCTACACCTTC. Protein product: CASSVGGPPGGGYTF.

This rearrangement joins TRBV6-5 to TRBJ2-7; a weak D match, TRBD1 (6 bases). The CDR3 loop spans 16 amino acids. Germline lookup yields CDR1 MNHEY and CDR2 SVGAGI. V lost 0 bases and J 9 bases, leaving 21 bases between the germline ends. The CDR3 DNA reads TGTGCCAGCAGTTACTCGACAACAGGGTTGGGTAACGGGCAGTACTTC. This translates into CASSYSTTGLGNGQYF.